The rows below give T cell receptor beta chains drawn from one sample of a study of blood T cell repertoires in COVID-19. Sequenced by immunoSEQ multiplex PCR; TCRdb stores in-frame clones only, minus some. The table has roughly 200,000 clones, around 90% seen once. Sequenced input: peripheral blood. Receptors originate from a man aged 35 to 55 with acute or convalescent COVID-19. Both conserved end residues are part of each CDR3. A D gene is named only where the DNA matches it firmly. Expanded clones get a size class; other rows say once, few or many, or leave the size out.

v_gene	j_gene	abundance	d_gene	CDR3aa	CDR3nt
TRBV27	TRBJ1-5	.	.	CASSLSLQGNQPQHF	TGTGCCAGCAGTTTAAGTCTACAGGGCAATCAGCCCCAGCATTTT
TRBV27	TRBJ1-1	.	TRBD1	CASSTGQGFEAFF	TGTGCCAGCAGTACGGGACAGGGGTTTGAAGCTTTCTTT
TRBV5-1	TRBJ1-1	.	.	CASSLTGNMNTEAFF	TGCGCCAGCAGCTTGACGGGGAACATGAACACTGAAGCTTTCTTT
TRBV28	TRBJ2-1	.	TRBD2	CASSFGGAGGYNEQFF	TGTGCCAGCAGTTTCGGTGGTGCGGGGGGCTACAATGAGCAGTTCTTC
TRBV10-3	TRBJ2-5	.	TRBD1	CAITRTGDLIQETQYF	TGTGCCATCACCAGGACAGGGGACCTAATTCAAGAGACCCAGTACTTC
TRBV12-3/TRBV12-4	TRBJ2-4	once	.	CASSTTLNIQYF	TGTGCCAGCAGCACTACCCTAAACATTCAGTACTTC
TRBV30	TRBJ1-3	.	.	CAWSVNIGNTIYF	TGTGCCTGGAGTGTGAACATCGGAAACACCATATATTTT
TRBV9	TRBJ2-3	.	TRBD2	CASSAGLAGGSDTQYF	TGTGCCAGCAGCGCTGGACTAGCGGGGGGGTCAGATACGCAGTATTTT
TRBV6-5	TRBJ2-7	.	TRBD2	CASRGVTYEQYF	TGTGCCAGCCGGGGGGTAACCTACGAGCAGTACTTC
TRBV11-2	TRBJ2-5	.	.	CASSLEQGHRETQYF	TGTGCCAGCAGCTTAGAGCAGGGGCACAGGGAGACCCAGTACTTC
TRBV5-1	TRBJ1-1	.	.	CASSFSGATEAFF	TGCGCCAGCAGCTTCTCAGGGGCCACTGAAGCTTTCTTT
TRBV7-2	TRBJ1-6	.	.	CASSFKQGNSPLHF	TGTGCCAGCAGCTTTAAACAGGGAAATTCACCCCTCCACTTT
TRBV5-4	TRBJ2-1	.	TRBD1	CASSLGGGWNNEQFF	TGTGCCAGCAGCTTGGGAGGGGGCTGGAACAATGAGCAGTTCTTC
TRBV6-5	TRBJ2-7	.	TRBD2	CASRIAGSHEQYF	TGTGCCAGCAGAATAGCGGGGAGCCACGAGCAGTACTTC
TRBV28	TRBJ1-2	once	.	CASSLYLEYGYTF	TGTGCCAGCAGTTTATATCTGGAGTATGGCTACACCTTC
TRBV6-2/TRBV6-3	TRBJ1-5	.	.	CASSYSGGFSNQPQHF	TGTGCCAGCAGTTACTCTGGGGGGTTTAGCAATCAGCCCCAGCATTTT